A single sample is the source of the 11 T cell receptor beta chains below, sequenced in a study of T cells after posttransplantation cyclophosphamide. The repertoire was sequenced with immunoSEQ multiplex PCR; TCRdb's copy has only in-frame clones and lacks some. The sample has 38,000 or so clones, none seen only once; the top ten hold about 2.3%. Sample: PBMCs. These receptors were taken from a man aged 50 to 59 in good health, CMV-negative, and a related stem cell transplant donor.

In its sample, this clone was seen many times. The J gene is TRBJ2-5, the V gene TRBV6-1; no definite D call. The germline V gene has CDR1 MNHNS and CDR2 SASEGT. The germline V and J ends were trimmed by 0 bases and 3 bases, with 14 bases remaining between them. This CDR3 region has 16 residues. The DNA of the CDR3 is TGTGCCAGCAGTGAAGCGCTGGGCTACCTAAAAGAGACCCAGTACTTC. Translation: CASSEALGYLKETQYF.

This clone was counted at least ten times. The chain joins TRBV27 to TRBJ1-1, with D possibly matching TRBD1 (6 bases). The length of the CDR3 is 14 residues. The germline CDR1 and CDR2 sequences are MNHEY and SMNVEV (reference sequence). The ends were cut back, 2 bases at V and 3 bases at J, with 10 bases in the middle. CDR3 protein: CASSLSTGYTEAFF. The DNA for the CDR3 is TGTGCCAGCAGTTTAAGTACAGGGTACACTGAAGCTTTCTTT.

This clone has at least ten counts. The chain recombines TRBV5-3 with TRBJ2-7; TRBD1 matches at 9 bases. TRBV5-3 is identified as an open reading frame with a role that is uncertain. J lost 2 bases, V lost 5 bases, and 2 bases had no gene match. There are 13 residues in the CDR3. The DNA for the CDR3 is TGTGCCAGAAGACGGGACAGGGCCTACGAGCAGTACTTC. Translating gives CARRRDRAYEQYF.

There are many counts of this clone. The V gene is TRBV7-2, the J gene TRBJ1-5; D may be TRBD1 (5 bases). This CDR3 contains 15 residues. The germline V gene has CDR1 SGHTA and CDR2 FQGNSA. The V end was cut by 5 bases, the J end by 4 bases, with 15 bases between. The CDR3 bases are TGTGCCAGCAGCCCCGGGTGGGGGGATAATCAGCCCCAGCATTTT. It specifies CASSPGWGDNQPQHF.

At least ten counts were recorded for this clone. The chain recombines TRBV7-8 with TRBJ1-4; possibly TRBD1 for D (6 bases). CDR1 and CDR2 from the germline V gene are SGHVS and FQNEAQ. The CDR3 extends over 16 amino acids. Trimming left V 3 bases short and J 2 bases short, with 13 bases between. The CDR3 sequence is CASSFFRDTTNEKLFF. The CDR3 DNA reads TGTGCCAGCAGCTTTTTCCGGGACACTACTAATGAAAAACTGTTTTTT. The full variable domain, rest sourced from reference TRBV7-8 and TRBJ1-4, is GAGVSQSPRYKVAKRGQDVALRCDPISGHVSLFWYQQALGQGPEFLTYFQNEAQLDKSGLPSDRFFAERPEGSVSTLKIQRTQQEDSAVYLCASSFFRDTTNEKLFFGSGTQLSVL.

This clone has at least ten counts. The V call is TRBV5-1, the J call TRBJ1-3; D not resolved. CDR3 size: 14 residues. Germline V gene lookup returns CDR1 SGHRS and CDR2 YFSETQ. Trimming removed 0 bases from V and 3 bases from J, with 7 bases in between. The CDR3 protein is CASSLEGSGNTIYF. CDR3 in DNA: TGCGCCAGCAGCTTGGAAGGGAGTGGAAACACCATATATTTT.

The chain combines TRBV5-6 with TRBJ1-2; D gene uncertain. This CDR3 region has 16 residues. Per the germline V gene, CDR1 is SGHDT and CDR2 is YYEEEE. The V end was cut by 3 bases, the J end by 4 bases, with 19 bases between. CDR3 in amino acids: CASSSDDGVAFYGYTF. For the CDR3, the DNA is TGTGCCAGCAGCTCCGATGACGGAGTCGCTTTCTATGGCTACACCTTC.

This clone was seen many times. This chain links TRBV5-1 with TRBJ2-2; 8 nucleotides align to TRBD1. Germline loops: CDR1 SGHRS, CDR2 YFSETQ. J lost 5 bases, V lost 5 bases, and 8 bases had no gene match. CDR3 size: 15 residues. The CDR3: CASRPTGAGTGELFF. The DNA of the CDR3 is TGCGCCAGCAGACCGACAGGGGCTGGAACCGGGGAGCTGTTTTTT.

This clone was counted ten times or more. This rearrangement joins TRBV6-1 to TRBJ2-7, with 10 nucleotides matching TRBD2. V dropped 8 bases and J dropped 2; count of bases not matched to a gene: 6. The germline gives CDR1 MNHNS, CDR2 SASEGT. The CDR3 extends over 14 amino acids. CDR3 bases: TGTGCCAGCTGCCAGGGACTAGCGACCTACGAGCAGTACTTC. It specifies CASCQGLATYEQYF.

This clone was seen many times. V gene TRBV7-9 combines with J gene TRBJ2-5; the D gene is possibly TRBD1 (5 bases). The CDR3 spans 14 residues. The germline gives CDR1 SEHNR, CDR2 FQNEAQ (reference sequence). Trimming stripped 1 base from V and 5 bases from J, with 11 bases between. Written as DNA, the CDR3 is TGTGCCAGCAGCTTAGTGGGTCGACAGGAGACCCAGTACTTC. Protein: CASSLVGRQETQYF.

This clone came up many times. The gene calls are TRBV5-6 and TRBJ2-5, with TRBD2 matching 9 bases. Per the germline V gene, CDR1 is SGHDT and CDR2 is YYEEEE. J lost 0 bases, V lost 0 bases, and 3 bases had no gene match. The CDR3 covers 16 residues. CDR3 bases: TGTGCCAGCAGCTTGGTGGCTAGCGGGGACCAAGAGACCCAGTACTTC. Translating it yields CASSLVASGDQETQYF. The full variable domain, in which reference TRBV5-6 and TRBJ2-5 provide the parts outside the CDR3, is DAGVTQSPTHLIKTRGQQVTLRCSPKSGHDTVSWYQQALGQGPQFIFQYYEEEERQRGNFPDRFSGHQFPNYSSELNVNALLLGDSALYLCASSLVASGDQETQYFGPGTRLLVL.